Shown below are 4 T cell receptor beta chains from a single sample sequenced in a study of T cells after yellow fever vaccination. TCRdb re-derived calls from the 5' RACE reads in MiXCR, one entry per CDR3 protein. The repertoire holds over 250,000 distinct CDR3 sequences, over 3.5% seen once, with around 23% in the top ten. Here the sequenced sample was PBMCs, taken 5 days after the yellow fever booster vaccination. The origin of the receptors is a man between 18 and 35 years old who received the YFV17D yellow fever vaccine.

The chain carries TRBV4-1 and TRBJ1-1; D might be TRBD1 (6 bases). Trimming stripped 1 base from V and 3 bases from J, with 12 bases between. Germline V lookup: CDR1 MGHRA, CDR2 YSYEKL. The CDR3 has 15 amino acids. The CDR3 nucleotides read TGCGCCAGCAGCCAAGTTGTGAGGGGGGACACTGAAGCTTTCTTT. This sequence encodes CASSQVVRGDTEAFF.

As DNA, the CDR3 is TGTGCCAGCAGCCAAGAAACGGAGGGTACTCAGCCCCAGCATTTT. It translates to CASSQETEGTQPQHF. The gene calls are TRBV4-2 and TRBJ1-5, with D hard to call. Germline V lookup: CDR1 LGHNA, CDR2 YNFKEQ. CDR3 length: 15 residues. Trimming left V 0 bases short and J 6 bases short, with 12 bases between.

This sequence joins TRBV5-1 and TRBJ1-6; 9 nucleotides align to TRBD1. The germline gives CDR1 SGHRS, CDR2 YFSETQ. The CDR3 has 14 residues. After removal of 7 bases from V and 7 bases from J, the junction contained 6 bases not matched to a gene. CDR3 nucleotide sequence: TGCGCCAGCGGCCAGGGGACAGGGAATTCACCCCTCCACTTT. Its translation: CASGQGTGNSPLHF.

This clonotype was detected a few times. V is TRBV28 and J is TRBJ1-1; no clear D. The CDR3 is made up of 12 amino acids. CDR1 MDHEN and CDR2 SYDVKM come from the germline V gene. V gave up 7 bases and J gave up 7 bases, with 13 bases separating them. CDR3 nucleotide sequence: TGTGCCAGCATGGATGGACGATTTGAAGCTTTCTTT. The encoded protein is CASMDGRFEAFF.